This TCR beta chain was sequenced during a study of CD4 T cells in relation to SARS-CoV-2 and coronaviruses. About this clone itself: The antigen remains undetermined.

The unexposed donors gave CD4+ T cells in about 2010-2019, prior to COVID-19. After nine to ten days of culture, CD4+ T cells were isolated. TCRdb's copy holds only in-frame clones and misses some; the assay was immunoSEQ multiplex PCR. Seen here are fewer than 25,000 clones, about 80% observed once, and the top ten hold roughly 10%. Trimming cost V 8 bases and J 5 bases; bases outside gene matches: 10. This CDR3 is 15 amino acids long. The germline gives CDR1 LNHDA, CDR2 SQIVND (reference sequence). The V call is TRBV19, the J call TRBJ2-2; TRBD2 aligns across 8 bases. The source is a human donor in good health. Source material: CD4+ T cells from PBMCs, cultured in vitro. Here the CDR3 DNA reads TGTGCCAGTGGGAGCGGGGGCCGTGGGACCGGGGAGCTGTTTTTT. As protein: CASGSGGRGTGELFF.